Below, one T cell receptor (beta chain) is given with its context. This sample is drawn from a study of blood T cell repertoires in COVID-19. Study at large: Samples of COVID-19 (acute and convalescent) were obtained from the United States, Italy and Spain. T cells, B-cell-depleted T cells, or PBMCs supplied cDNA or gDNA.

The CDR3 covers 18 residues. V gave up 0 bases and J gave up 0 bases, with 17 bases separating them. Germline CDR1 SGHRS, CDR2 YFSETQ. In the authors' methods: Reference gene primer amplification gave estimated nucleated cell counts. Measured with immunoSEQ multiplex PCR; TCRdb has only the in-frame clones, and not every one. Clone size and V and J calls were adopted from that table, with D and trimming inferred from the DNA. The sample shows about 150,000 clones, 75% to 90% of them seen only once. The rearrangement joins TRBV5-1 to TRBJ2-3; a possible D gene is TRBD2 (6 bases). The TCR originated in a woman in her forties with acute or convalescent COVID-19. Sample: peripheral blood. CDR3 bases: TGCGCCAGCAGCTTGGCCGGGACTCGAACGACTAGCACAGATACGCAGTATTTT. Amino acid sequence: CASSLAGTRTTSTDTQYF.